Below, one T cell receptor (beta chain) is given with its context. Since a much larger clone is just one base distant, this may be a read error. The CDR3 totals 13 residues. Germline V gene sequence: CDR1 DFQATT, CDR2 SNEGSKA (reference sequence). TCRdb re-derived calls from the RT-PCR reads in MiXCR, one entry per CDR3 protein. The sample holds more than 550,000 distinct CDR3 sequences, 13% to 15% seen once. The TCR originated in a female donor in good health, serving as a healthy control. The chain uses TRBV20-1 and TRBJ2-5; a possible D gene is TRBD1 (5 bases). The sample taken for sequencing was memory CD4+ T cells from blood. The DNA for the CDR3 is TGCATTGCTAGAGACAGTAATCAAGAGACCCAGTACTTC. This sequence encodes CIARDSNQETQYF.